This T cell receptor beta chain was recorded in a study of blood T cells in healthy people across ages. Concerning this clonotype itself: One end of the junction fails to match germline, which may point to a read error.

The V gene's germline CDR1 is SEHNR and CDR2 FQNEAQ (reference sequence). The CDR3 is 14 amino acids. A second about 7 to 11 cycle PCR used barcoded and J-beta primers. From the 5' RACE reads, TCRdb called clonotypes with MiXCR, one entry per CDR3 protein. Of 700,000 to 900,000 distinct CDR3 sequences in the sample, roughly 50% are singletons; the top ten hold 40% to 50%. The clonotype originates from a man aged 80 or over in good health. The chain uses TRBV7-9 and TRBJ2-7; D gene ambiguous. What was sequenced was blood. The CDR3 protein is CASSLNSETYEQYF. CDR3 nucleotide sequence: TGTGCCAGTAGCTTAAATTCTGAAACCTACGAGCAGTACTTC.